A single TCR beta chain is shown here with its context. This specimen comes from a study of blood T cell repertoires in COVID-19. About the study: Acute and convalescent COVID-19 specimens originated in the United States, Italy and Spain. T cells, B-cell-depleted T cells, or PBMCs supplied cDNA or gDNA.

Methods used by the authors: Estimates of nucleated cell counts were drawn from the amplification of reference gene primers. The assay was immunoSEQ multiplex PCR, and TCRdb's table has in-frame clones only and misses some. From that table come the V and J calls and clone size; the DNA was used to work out D and trimming. The repertoire holds 130,000 to 150,000 clones, with roughly 90% as singletons. V lost 2 bases, J lost 3 bases, and 17 bases lay in between. The CDR3 is 15 residues long. The germline gives CDR1 SQVTM, CDR2 ANQGSEA. This TCR was recovered from a human donor in a cohort sampled during active COVID-19. This chain uses TRBV29-1 with TRBJ2-7; possible D gene TRBD1, 5 bases. The sequencing sample was made of peripheral blood. The CDR3 loop reads CSVELVQGENYEQYF. The CDR3 DNA is TGCAGCGTTGAATTGGTTCAGGGTGAGAACTACGAGCAGTACTTC.